The rows below give T cell receptor beta chains drawn from one sample of a study of spatial heterogeneity in lung cancer. MiXCR was run by TCRdb on the 5' RACE reads, yielding one entry per CDR3 protein. Seen here are approximately 3,800 distinct CDR3 sequences, approximately 2.7% observed once, and the top ten hold under 15%. Specimen: normal lung tissue next to the tumor, collected at surgery. All receptors derive from a female donor with early-stage non-small cell lung cancer. Each CDR3 is given with its conserved first and last residue. Fields, in order: V gene, D gene, clone size, J gene, CDR3 DNA, CDR3 protein. A D gene is named only where the DNA matches it firmly. Clone size is not always given. Where it is, it says once, few, many or a class for expanded clones.

>TRBV6-1|.|large|TRBJ1-5
TGTGCCAGCAGGGAAGGGGGGGCCAATCAGCCCCAGCATTTT
CASREGGANQPQHF
>TRBV13|TRBD1|medium-sized|TRBJ2-1
TGTGCCAGCAGCTTAGAGGGGGACAGGGGGAGCAATGAGCAGTTCTTC
CASSLEGDRGSNEQFF
>TRBV12-3/TRBV12-4|TRBD2|medium-sized|TRBJ2-5
TGTGCCAGCAGTCCCCCCGGGACTAGGCAAGAGACCCAGTACTTC
CASSPPGTRQETQYF
>TRBV6-2/TRBV6-3|.|medium-sized|TRBJ1-1
TGTGCCAGCAGGCCGGAAGGGATGATGGGCACTGAAGCTTTCTTT
CASRPEGMMGTEAFF
>TRBV4-3|.|many|TRBJ2-3
TGCGCCAGCAGCCAAGTAGGGGGGCGTGGGGCGCTGGGAGATACGCAGTATTTT
CASSQVGGRGALGDTQYF
>TRBV7-2|.|medium-sized|TRBJ2-1
TGTGCCAGCATCTTCGACAGGTACAATGAGCAGTTCTTC
CASIFDRYNEQFF
>TRBV2|.|medium-sized|TRBJ2-1
TGTGCCAGCAGCCAGTTGGAGGGGGCCGGTGTGTATGAGCAGTTCTTC
CASSQLEGAGVYEQFF
>TRBV19|.|many|TRBJ2-2
TGTGCCAGTAGTATCGACCCGCATCCAGACACCGGGGAGCTGTTTTTT
CASSIDPHPDTGELFF
>TRBV15|.|many|TRBJ2-5
TGTGCCACCAGCGACGGACAGCTGAAAGAGACCCAGTACTTC
CATSDGQLKETQYF
>TRBV29-1|.|many|TRBJ2-7
TGCAGCGTTCAAGGGGTCACCCTAGGTAGCTCCTACGAGCAGTACTTC
CSVQGVTLGSSYEQYF
>TRBV12-5|TRBD2|many|TRBJ2-5
TGTGCTAGTGGTCGTTTTAGCGGGGGGATCCAAGAGACCCAGTACTTC
CASGRFSGGIQETQYF
>TRBV2|TRBD1|many|TRBJ1-1
TGTGCCAGCAGTCAGGGGGTTGGCACTGAAGCTTTCTTT
CASSQGVGTEAFF
>TRBV30|.|medium-sized|TRBJ2-5
TGTGCCTGGAGCGGGAGACAAGAGACCCAGTACTTC
CAWSGRQETQYF
>TRBV23-1|TRBD1|.|TRBJ2-3
TGCGCCACGGACAGGGCGGACACAGAGAAGAAGTATTTT
CATDRADTEKKYF
>TRBV27|.|many|TRBJ2-5
TGTGCCAGCAGTTTAGTTCCAGGGGTGCAGACCCAGTACTTC
CASSLVPGVQTQYF
>TRBV24-1|TRBD1|many|TRBJ1-5
TGTGCCACCAGTGATCTCCGATGGCAGCGACAGGGGAGGGTCTTATGGAATCAGCCCCAGCATTTT
CATSDLRWQRQGRVLWNQPQHF
>TRBV3-1|TRBD1|many|TRBJ1-1
TGTGCCAGCAGCGGACAGGGCACTGAAGCTTTCTTT
CASSGQGTEAFF
>TRBV29-1|.|medium-sized|TRBJ1-1
TGCAGCGTTGAAGATTGCCGCTCTCGGTTGAAGAACACTGAAGCTTTCTTT
CSVEDCRSRLKNTEAFF
>TRBV6-4|.|medium-sized|TRBJ2-2
TGTGCCAGCAGCGAAGCCCCTGACACCGGGGAGCTGTTTTTT
CASSEAPDTGELFF
>TRBV15|.|medium-sized|TRBJ2-7
TGTGCCACCAGCAGAGATCAGGGCAGCTACGAGCAGTACTTC
CATSRDQGSYEQYF
>TRBV7-2|TRBD2|many|TRBJ2-1
TGTGCCAGCAGCTCCCCGACTAGCGGGGGGCTATACAATGAGCAGTTCTTC
CASSSPTSGGLYNEQFF
>TRBV6-1|TRBD2|many|TRBJ2-7
TGTGCCAGCAGTGAAGGAGTTAGCGGGGGCCCCTACGAGCAGTACTTC
CASSEGVSGGPYEQYF
>TRBV18|.|many|TRBJ2-1
TGTGCCAGCTCACCGTTCCTGGACTCCTACAATGAGCAGTTCTTC
CASSPFLDSYNEQFF
>TRBV2|.|many|TRBJ1-2
TGTGCCAGCAGTGATTATGGCTACACCTTC
CASSDYGYTF
>TRBV19|.|large|TRBJ2-3
TGTGCCAGTAGTTGGACTATCACAGATACGCAGTATTTT
CASSWTITDTQYF
>TRBV7-9|TRBD2|medium-sized|TRBJ2-1
TGTGCCAGCAGCTCGATTGCCGGGACTAGCGGGGGGGCCGCCAATGAGCAGTTCTTC
CASSSIAGTSGGAANEQFF
>TRBV7-6|.|many|TRBJ2-6
TGTGCCAGCAGCCCAGTTACCGGGGCCAACGTCCTGACTTTC
CASSPVTGANVLTF
>TRBV20-1|.|medium-sized|TRBJ1-2
TGCAGTGCTAGAGAATGGGGGGGTACTAACTATGGCTACACCTTC
CSAREWGGTNYGYTF
>TRBV29-1|.|medium-sized|TRBJ2-1
TGCAGCGTTGCCCCGACACAAAGCAATGAGCAGTTCTTC
CSVAPTQSNEQFF
>TRBV6-1|.|medium-sized|TRBJ2-7
TGTGCCAGCATTGTTAGTGTAGCTCACTACGAGCAGTACTTC
CASIVSVAHYEQYF
>TRBV6-6|.|many|TRBJ1-2
TGTGCCAGCAGCCCGATAATTAATGGCTACACCTTC
CASSPIINGYTF
>TRBV7-2|.|many|TRBJ2-6
TGTGCCAGCAGCTCGCCAACAGGGAGCTCTGGGGCCAACGTCCTGACTTTC
CASSSPTGSSGANVLTF
>TRBV4-1|.|many|TRBJ2-3
TGCGCCAGCAGCTCCCGCTCAAGGGGTAGAAGCACAGATACGCAGTATTTT
CASSSRSRGRSTDTQYF
>TRBV29-1|.|many|TRBJ1-2
TGCAGCGTTGACTCGACCCGGGACTTAGATGACTATGGCTACACCTTC
CSVDSTRDLDDYGYTF
>TRBV20-1|.|many|TRBJ1-2
TGCAGTGCTGATTTGCGACTGAACTATGGCTACACCTTC
CSADLRLNYGYTF
>TRBV20-1|TRBD2|many|TRBJ2-3
TGCAATAGCGGGGGGGGAGATACGCAGTATTTT
CNSGGGDTQYF
>TRBV12-3/TRBV12-4|TRBD2|medium-sized|TRBJ2-2
TGTGCCAGCAGGACACTAGCGGGGAACACCGGGGAGCTGTTTTTT
CASRTLAGNTGELFF
>TRBV7-2|TRBD2|many|TRBJ2-4
TGTGCCAGCAGCCAACCAACTAGCGGGGGAACTAAAAACATTCAGTACTTC
CASSQPTSGGTKNIQYF
>TRBV5-4|TRBD1|large|TRBJ2-7
TGTGCCAGCAGCTTTGGGACAGCACCTTCCTACGAGCAGTACTTC
CASSFGTAPSYEQYF
>TRBV18|TRBD1|medium-sized|TRBJ1-4
TGTGCCAGCTCACCACCGCAGGGGGATGATGAAAAACTGTTTTTT
CASSPPQGDDEKLFF
>TRBV4-3|.|medium-sized|TRBJ1-1
TGCGCCAGCAGGGGAGACGGACAGAACACTGAAGCTTTCTTT
CASRGDGQNTEAFF
>TRBV2|TRBD2|medium-sized|TRBJ2-5
TGTGCCAGCAGTGAATTGGGACTAGCGGGGGTCTTAGGAGAGACCCAGTACTTC
CASSELGLAGVLGETQYF
>TRBV12-3/TRBV12-4|TRBD1|medium-sized|TRBJ2-7
TGTGCCAGCAGTCTAACCGGGACAGGGGTCGAGCAGTACTTC
CASSLTGTGVEQYF
>TRBV5-4|.|many|TRBJ2-3
TGTGCCAGCAGCTTGACAGGGAGCACAGATACGCAGTATTTT
CASSLTGSTDTQYF
>TRBV7-2|TRBD2|many|TRBJ2-3
TGTGCCAGCAGCCTTAGCGGGGGTTTGTTGGATACGCAGTATTTT
CASSLSGGLLDTQYF
>TRBV6-5|.|many|TRBJ1-2
TGTGCCGCTTCCTATGACCGGGCCCCCTATGGCTACACCTTC
CAASYDRAPYGYTF
>TRBV20-1|.|medium-sized|TRBJ1-2
TGCAGTGCTCCACATCCGAACAGAGAAACTAACTATGGCTACACCTTC
CSAPHPNRETNYGYTF
>TRBV4-3|.|many|TRBJ1-2
TGCGCCAGCAGCCAAGATCGTGAATTACGCTATGGCTACACCTTC
CASSQDRELRYGYTF
>TRBV12-3/TRBV12-4|TRBD1|medium-sized|TRBJ1-2
TGTGCCAGCAGCCCCGGGACAGGGAATGGCTACACCTTC
CASSPGTGNGYTF
>TRBV9|TRBD2|medium-sized|TRBJ2-1
TGTGCCAGCAGCTTTCGGGGGGGCCGGGGTAATGAGCAGTTCTTC
CASSFRGGRGNEQFF
>TRBV6-2/TRBV6-3|.|many|TRBJ2-1
TGTGCCAGCAGTAGCCGGTCGATCCCGGCCGTTAATGAGCAGTTCTTC
CASSSRSIPAVNEQFF
>TRBV6-2/TRBV6-3|.|.|TRBJ2-3
TGTGCCAGCAAAGAGTCCGGGGTACCAGCAGATACGCAGTATTTT
CASKESGVPADTQYF
>TRBV20-1|.|medium-sized|TRBJ1-5
TGCAGTGCTAGAGATTGGAGGCAGGAATATAGCAATCAGCCCCAGCATTTT
CSARDWRQEYSNQPQHF
>TRBV14|.|many|TRBJ1-6
TGTGCCAGCAGCCTTGACTTGGATTCACCCCTCCACTTT
CASSLDLDSPLHF
>TRBV12-5|.|medium-sized|TRBJ1-2
TGTGCTAGTGGTTTGGATGGGGGCTACGGCTATGGCTACACCTTC
CASGLDGGYGYGYTF
>TRBV4-2|.|medium-sized|TRBJ2-7
TGTGCCAGCAGCCAAGGAAGCCGGGACAACCTCTACGAGCAGTACTTC
CASSQGSRDNLYEQYF